This T cell receptor (beta chain) was found in a study of cytomegalovirus exposure and HLA in healthy donors. Whole-study results and caveats: Presence/absence analysis assumed near-uniform sequencing depth across donors. In a later analysis, common viral pathogens appeared linked to several of the most significant clusters.

In the case of this clone: Its antigen remains unknown.

The length of the CDR3 is 14 residues. Germline V gene data show CDR1 as MNHEY and CDR2 as SVGAGI. The V and J ends lost 7 bases and 13 bases, in that order; junction bases with no gene match: 10. PCR involved 60 Vbeta and 13 Jbeta primers. Source study methods: Some 11 million of the roughly 80 million unique TCR beta chains counted in a later analysis were shared. Profiling relied on immunoSEQ multiplex PCR, and the TCRdb table lists in-frame clones only, not all of them. Clone size and V and J calls were adopted from that table, with D and trimming inferred from the DNA. The sample includes 95,000 to 150,000 clones, roughly three fifths of them seen just once.

Sequences were obtained from PBMCs. The sequence was obtained from a young man in good health and CMV-seronegative. The chain recombines TRBV6-5 with TRBJ1-6, with 10 bases fitting TRBD1. CDR3 amino acids: CASTRDRGFGPLHF. The CDR3 region has the DNA TGTGCCAGCACCCGGGACAGGGGCTTCGGGCCCCTCCACTTT.